The clone carrying this TCR beta chain was recorded a few times. The antigen remains unidentified. These data come from a study of cytomegalovirus exposure and HLA in healthy donors. Points from the study as a whole: The study flagged some 170 TCR beta chains as cytomegalovirus-associated. Diagnosis of cytomegalovirus status made by the classifier reportedly showed high specificity and sensitivity.

Trimming at V came to 3 bases and at J to 1 base, leaving 4 bases not matched to a gene. CDR3 length equals 15 residues. The germline CDR1 and CDR2 sequences are SGDLS and YYNGEE. It was with 60 Vbeta and 13 Jbeta primers that the PCR ran. This table comes from immunoSEQ multiplex PCR, and its TCRdb copy is limited to in-frame clones, with some not included. The sample holds around 190,000 clones, about 87% seen once. The sample consisted of PBMCs. This receptor was taken from a woman between 18 and 29 years old in good health and CMV-seronegative. The chain uses TRBV9 and TRBJ1-1, with 9 nucleotides matching TRBD1. As DNA, the CDR3 is TGTGCCAGCAGCGGACGGGGACAGGGGAACACTGAAGCTTTCTTT. It specifies CASSGRGQGNTEAFF. Together with reference TRBV9 and TRBJ1-1, the CDR3 gives the full variable domain: DSGVTQTPKHLITATGQRVTLRCSPRSGDLSVYWYQQSLDQGLQFLIQYYNGEERAKGNILERFSAQQFPDLHSELNLSSLELGDSALYFCASSGRGQGNTEAFFGQGTRLTVV.